This is a list of T cell receptor beta chains from one sample in a study of T cell responses to AZD1222 COVID-19 vaccine. Here immunoSEQ multiplex PCR was the method, and the copy in TCRdb shows in-frame clones only, minus some. The sample contains about 180,000 clones, approximately 86% of which appear only once. The sequenced sample was peripheral blood, obtained 28 days after the second AZD1222 dose. These TCRs come from an adult who received the AZD1222 COVID-19 vaccine. Each CDR3 is given with its conserved first and last residue. A D gene is named only where the DNA matches it firmly.

V	D	CDR3
TRBV7-3	.	CASSLTTEETQYF
TRBV19	.	CASSYTDTQYF
TRBV9	.	CASSPVGVNTEAFF
TRBV6-1	.	CASSELSVTEAFF
TRBV7-2	.	CASSPSSGGRGHTEAFF
TRBV9	.	CASSVGFRKTNYGYTF
TRBV29-1	.	CSVEYAATNEKLFF
TRBV11-3	.	CASSDSGTNQETQYF
TRBV5-4	TRBD1	CASSFQTGLNTEAFF
TRBV19	TRBD1	CASSIGGQGSDEQYF
TRBV7-2	.	CASSFISGGNQPQHF
TRBV19	.	CASTDSPDTYGYTF
TRBV3-1/TRBV3-2	.	CASSFRGGADTQYF
TRBV6-1	TRBD1	CASTIRGQLNYGYTF
TRBV19	TRBD1	CASSIDGTGFLETQYF
TRBV9	TRBD1	CASSVAGTETYEQYF
TRBV7-9	.	CASSPGGPPGLGYEQYF
TRBV6-5	.	CASRQSNQPQHF
TRBV21-1	.	CASSKEGDQPQHF
TRBV7-9	.	CASSFGPEPHNEQFF
TRBV5-1	.	CASSLEDGYEQYF
TRBV3-1/TRBV3-2	TRBD1	CASSRTSGTGGSGANVLTF
TRBV4-1	.	CASSQEGQRVNYNEQFF
TRBV19	.	CASSNRRGAAQETQYF
TRBV2	.	CASSEVRENYGYTF
TRBV5-4	.	CASSSRGGRGGNTIYF
TRBV7-2	TRBD2	CASSLTGAGADTQYF
TRBV9	.	CASSAERQVSGNTIYF
TRBV24-1	TRBD2	CATGLWVRGANQSSYNEQFF
TRBV27	.	CASSLAGAYNSPLHF
TRBV28	TRBD1	CASSSGGSEQYF
TRBV5-1	.	CASSLEAVSGNTIYF
TRBV27	.	CASKTGDGQPQHF
TRBV7-9	.	CASSSRTEPYTF
TRBV29-1	TRBD2	CSVLTGTSNYNEQFF
TRBV6-6	.	CASSGDTVGIYF
TRBV6-2/TRBV6-3	.	CASSYGRPEAFF
TRBV7-2	.	CASSLARTIGLGTQYF
TRBV3-1/TRBV3-2	TRBD2	CASSQDRASGSQYF
TRBV3-1/TRBV3-2	.	CASSQDWVFEEYEQYF
TRBV7-7	.	CASSLQGGTLFQETQYF
TRBV2	.	CASTESRGAGGYTF
TRBV11-3	TRBD1	CASSPGQGRNTEAFF
TRBV4-1	TRBD2	CASSQGLAVGLAKNIQYF
TRBV2	.	CASTRASYEQYF
TRBV3-1/TRBV3-2	TRBD2	CASTPTSGAGFIQYF
TRBV12-3/TRBV12-4	.	CASSTGGNTEAFF
TRBV3-1/TRBV3-2	TRBD2	CASSLLLAGGPGTQYF
TRBV18	.	CASSPTGSGEGYTF
TRBV9	.	CASSVEPASYEQYF
TRBV9	TRBD1	CASSVGGRTGGSGNTIYF
TRBV5-1	TRBD1	CASSLGTGFQETQYF
TRBV19	TRBD2	CASSVAGGTYEQYF
TRBV5-4	.	CASSLAQGLRTDTQYF
TRBV10-2	TRBD2	CASSGTGGGETQYF
TRBV30	.	CAWSMGARNQPQHF